This TCR beta chain was identified in a study of cytomegalovirus exposure and HLA in healthy donors (dated by TCRdb to the late 2010s). The study in broad terms: The approximately 710 repertoires of the first cohort and the 120 or so validation repertoires were produced on the same platform, according to a later analysis. The aim of the study was to test whether cataloging public T cell receptors could identify signatures of past pathogen exposure. In addition to the first cohort of 666 subjects, a separate validation cohort of 130 or so different subjects was used. The study combined high-throughput TCR immunosequencing, statistical association of individual TCRs with disease status, and machine learning to predict cytomegalovirus infection status.

The donors were included in the validation cohort of 120 subjects, a group kept apart from the roughly 680-subject first cohort. A distance of 12 bases separates the germline ends of V and J, which lose 3 bases and 0 bases respectively. The cysteine opens and the phenylalanine closes a CDR3 of 15 amino acids. The retained sequence is limited to the CDR3, 45 bases, with the frame set at the first base. CDR1 and CDR2, per the germline V gene, are KGHSH and LQKENI. Library method: the immunoSEQ multiplex PCR assay. In the original analysis: A statistical classification framework was built for diagnosing cytomegalovirus status from the catalog of TCR beta chain sequences. Held by TCRdb, this immuneACCESS table contains in-frame sequences only and omits some clones. Under half of the omission traces to an unresolved V gene where checked; the cause of the rest is unknown. V and J calls plus clone size are reproduced from that table; the DNA served to infer D and trimming. In all, the sample holds over 200,000 clones, and roughly 83% of those were seen once. The ten most abundant clones make up 5.5% to 6.5% of the sample.

Study-level results and caveats: All 120 or so repertoires were used to score co-occurrence in the validation cohort in a later analysis, because that analysis had no HLA typing for the cohort. The authors suggested that the approach could potentially be generalized to other disease states and immunological phenotypes. The classifier was reported to diagnose cytomegalovirus status with high specificity and sensitivity in both the original and validation cohorts. The study gave a list of 150 to 200 TCR beta chains associated with cytomegalovirus. Most TCR sequences were seen in very few donors, while some public TCRs were found in many individuals. Three of the identified cytomegalovirus-associated TCR beta chains were confirmed in vitro to be specific for cytomegalovirus antigens. Of the cluster scores, 90% to 95% were above 0 in a later analysis, which found that TCRs clustered in the first cohort also tended to co-occur in the 90 to 150 validation repertoires.

With regard to this clone: Its antigen is not yet known. Base quality data are lacking; no much larger clone is found one base away.

Input material: PBMCs. The rearrangement joined TRBV18 to TRBJ2-7; the D gene assignment is ambiguous. This clonotype was sampled from a woman aged 18-30 years in good health and CMV-seronegative. The CDR3 is CASSPPSRTSYEQYF. The sequence in DNA is TGTGCCAGCTCACCGCCCTCCCGGACCTCCTACGAGCAGTACTTC.